The TCR beta chain under discussion was sequenced for a study of blood T cell repertoires in COVID-19. As for the study in general: The analysed material was cDNA or gDNA that came from T cells, B-cell-depleted T cells, or PBMCs.

Per the authors' pipeline: Estimation of nucleated cell counts was performed using reference gene primer amplification. TCRdb's table, derived via immunoSEQ multiplex PCR, lists solely in-frame clones and lacks some. V and J calls plus clone size are reproduced from that table; the DNA served to infer D and trimming. This table holds 70,000 to 95,000 clones, about 77% found once. Trimming removed 5 bases from V and 5 bases from J; junction bases left unmatched: 2. In germline, CDR1 is DFQATT, CDR2 SNEGSKA (reference sequence). The CDR3 spans 11 residues. This sequence joins TRBV20-1 and TRBJ1-2; TRBD1 aligns across 7 bases. Sequencing used peripheral blood. The TCR originated in a human donor in a cohort sampled during active COVID-19. The CDR3 loop is CSAQGVYGYTF. The CDR3 DNA sequence: TGCAGTGCTCAGGGGGTTTATGGCTACACCTTC.